What follows are 32 T cell receptor beta chains derived from one specimen sequenced in a study of neurological immune-mediated disorders. One entry per CDR3 protein results from TCRdb running MiXCR on the 5' RACE reads. In the table there are approximately 84,000 distinct CDR3 sequences, roughly 4.3% of which are singletons. Described time point: longitudinal time-point 3. Sequenced: PBMCs. The receptors come from a woman aged 60-75 years with multiple sclerosis.

This clonotype was recorded at least ten times. This sequence joins TRBV5-1 and TRBJ2-7, with 9 positions matching TRBD2. Trimming took 4 bases from V and 6 from J; bases not matched to a gene: 5. The CDR3 sequence is 13 residues long. Germline CDR1 reads SGHRS; CDR2 reads YFSETQ. The CDR3 region has the DNA TGCGCCAGCAGCCCTAGCGGGGACTTCGAGCAGTACTTC. Translated, it gives CASSPSGDFEQYF. The full variable domain, completed using reference TRBV5-1 and TRBJ2-7, is KAGVTQTPRYLIKTRGQQVTLSCSPISGHRSVSWYQQTPGQGLQFLFEYFSETQRNKGNFPGRFSGRQFSNSRSEMNVSTLELGDSALYLCASSPSGDFEQYFGPGTRLTVT.

There are many counts of this clonotype. The V gene is TRBV7-2, the J gene TRBJ2-1; 11 bases match TRBD1. V dropped 1 base and J dropped 3; count of bases not matched to a gene: 2. CDR3 length equals 16 residues. Germline CDR1 SGHTA, CDR2 FQGNSA. The CDR3 region is CASSLGGTGGYNEQFF. CDR3 in DNA: TGTGCCAGCAGCTTAGGGGGGACAGGGGGCTACAATGAGCAGTTCTTC.

This clonotype has a count of ten or more. The chain combines TRBV30 with TRBJ1-2; 7 bases align to TRBD1. V shed 2 bases and J 8 bases; nucleotides not matched to a gene: 14. CDR3 size: 15 residues. CDR1 is GTSNPN and CDR2 is SVGIG in the germline V gene (reference sequence). The CDR3, as DNA: TGTGCCTGGAGTCGACAGGGACGGTTGTCGGGCGGCTACACCTTC. Encoded protein: CAWSRQGRLSGGYTF.

This clonotype was seen many times. The chain carries TRBV12-3 or TRBV12-4 and TRBJ2-2; D is undetermined. The CDR3 spans 16 residues. Trimming left V 2 bases short and J 0 bases short, with 10 bases between. CDR3 loop: CASSLRSSANTGELFF. DNA of the CDR3: TGTGCCAGCAGTTTAAGGTCTTCAGCGAACACCGGGGAGCTGTTTTTT.

This clonotype was counted at least ten times. CDR3 region: CASREGTSGGPFF. The DNA of the CDR3 is TGTGCCAGCAGGGAAGGGACTAGCGGGGGGCCGTTCTTC. The gene calls are TRBV11-2 and TRBJ2-1; 15 bases align to TRBD2. The CDR3 has 13 amino acids. Looked up from germline, CDR1 is SGHAT and CDR2 is FQNNGV. V shed 6 bases and J 15 bases; nucleotides not matched to a gene: 6. The entire variable domain, with the rest obtained from reference TRBV11-2 and TRBJ2-1, is as follows: EAGVAQSPRYKIIEKRQSVAFWCNPISGHATLYWYQQILGQGPKLLIQFQNNGVVDDSQLPKDRFSAERLKGVDSTLKIQPAKLEDSAVYLCASREGTSGGPFFGPGTRLTVL.

The table lists this clonotype with many counts. The chain carries TRBV7-9 and TRBJ2-3; D is undetermined. The V and J ends lost 0 bases and 4 bases respectively, with 11 bases between them. Germline lookup yields CDR1 SEHNR and CDR2 FQNEAQ (reference sequence). This CDR3 comprises 15 residues. Written as DNA, the CDR3 is TGTGCCAGCAGCTTAGCGCACCTGAAGGCAGATACGCAGTATTTT. As protein: CASSLAHLKADTQYF.

This clonotype was detected ten times or more. The chain has TRBV28 and TRBJ1-5, with 8 bases fitting TRBD1. The CDR3 covers 18 residues. V gave up 5 bases and J gave up 4 bases; unmatched junction bases: 16. Germline loops: CDR1 MDHEN, CDR2 SYDVKM. This chain's CDR3 is CASSVGARQGMFNQPQHF. The CDR3 nucleotides are TGTGCCAGCAGTGTCGGGGCCCGACAGGGGATGTTTAATCAGCCCCAGCATTTT.

This clonotype was observed many times. The chain links TRBV5-1 to TRBJ2-5; tentatively, D is TRBD2 (6 bases). Trimming took off 7 bases at V and 5 bases at J, with 15 bases between the two ends. Germline V gene lookup returns CDR1 SGHRS and CDR2 YFSETQ. CDR3 length: 13 amino acids. This chain's CDR3 is CASLGGGRETQYF. Written as DNA, the CDR3 is TGCGCCAGCCTCGGGGGTGGCCGGGAGACCCAGTACTTC.

Ten or more counts support this clonotype. The chain combines TRBV15 with TRBJ2-5; D gene uncertain. This CDR3 has 12 amino acids. Germline V CDR1 and CDR2: LNHNV, YYDKDF (reference sequence). Deletions cut 3 bases from V and 4 bases from J, with 6 bases between. CDR3 DNA: TGTGCCACCAGCAGTGAAATAGAGACCCAGTACTTC. The encoded protein is CATSSEIETQYF.

This clonotype was seen at least ten times. The genes are TRBV5-1 and TRBJ1-5; TRBD1 is a possible D gene (5 bases). This CDR3 has 15 residues. V shed 2 bases and J shed 3 bases, with 12 bases lying between them. Germline V gives CDR1 SGHRS, CDR2 YFSETQ. The CDR3 region is CASSLSGGDNQPQHF. The CDR3 DNA reads TGCGCCAGCAGCTTATCTGGGGGGGACAATCAGCCCCAGCATTTT.

Many counts were recorded for this clonotype. V usage is TRBV5-1 and J usage is TRBJ1-5; unclear D gene. V was clipped by 3 bases and J by 2 bases, with 9 bases between them. Germline V CDR1 and CDR2: SGHRS, YFSETQ. CDR3 length equals 14 residues. The CDR3 nucleotides are TGCGCCAGCAGCTGGCGGGGTTGCAATCAGCCCCAGCATTTT. Protein: CASSWRGCNQPQHF.

This clonotype was detected ten times or more. J is TRBJ1-2 and V is TRBV7-2; no clear D gene. With 2 bases removed from V and 4 bases from J, the gap between germline ends came to 5 bases. The CDR3 runs to 12 residues. Germline V gives CDR1 SGHTA, CDR2 FQGNSA. The CDR3 region is CASSLQIYGYTF. In DNA, the CDR3 is TGTGCCAGCAGCTTACAGATCTATGGCTACACCTTC. Full variable domain (remainder filled in from reference TRBV7-2 and TRBJ1-2): GAGVSQSPSNKVTEKGKDVELRCDPISGHTALYWYRQSLGQGLEFLIYFQGNSAPDKSGLPSDRFSAERTGGSVSTLTIQRTQQEDSAVYLCASSLQIYGYTFGSGTRLTVV.

This clonotype was recorded many times. The chain links TRBV6-5 to TRBJ1-3, with TRBD1 matching over 12 bases. The ends lost 6 bases at V and 0 bases at J; junction bases unmatched: 12. Per the germline V gene, CDR1 is MNHEY and CDR2 is SVGAGI. The CDR3 has 19 amino acids. CDR3 DNA sequence: TGTGCCAGCAGACCCGGGACAGGGGGCCGAGACGGCTCTGGAAACACCATATATTTT. This encodes CASRPGTGGRDGSGNTIYF.

This clonotype was observed many times. The chain recombines TRBV27 with TRBJ2-7; TRBD2 matches at 7 bases. Germline-derived CDR1 and CDR2 are MNHEY and SMNVEV (reference sequence). J gave up 6 bases and V 3 bases, and 8 bases lay outside the gene matches. There are 14 residues in the CDR3. The CDR3 protein is CASSFPGLPREQYF. As DNA, the CDR3 is TGTGCCAGCAGTTTCCCGGGACTACCACGCGAGCAGTACTTC.

The table lists this clonotype with many counts. The V and J genes are TRBV20-1 and TRBJ1-1; 8 nucleotides agree with TRBD1. CDR3 size: 12 residues. In germline, CDR1 is DFQATT, CDR2 SNEGSKA (reference sequence). Losses at the gene ends were 5 bases for V and 4 bases for J; bases not matched to a gene: 3. CDR3 amino acids: CSALGQGTEAFF. The CDR3 DNA is TGCAGTGCTTTAGGACAGGGCACTGAAGCTTTCTTT.

This clonotype was observed many times. This sequence joins TRBV7-6 and TRBJ2-1, with a tentative D call TRBD2 (6 bases). Trimming stripped 0 bases from V and 4 bases from J, with 13 bases between. This CDR3 has 16 amino acids. Germline V CDR1 and CDR2: SGHVS, FNYEAQ. As DNA, the CDR3 is TGTGCCAGCAGCTTAGCGAGTGGGGGGATATACAATGAGCAGTTCTTC. Amino acids: CASSLASGGIYNEQFF.

This clonotype was recorded at least ten times. The CDR3 region has the DNA TGTGCCAGCAGTTTCATACCTGGAAACACCATATATTTT. Translating gives CASSFIPGNTIYF. V is TRBV12-3 or TRBV12-4 and J is TRBJ1-3; D remains unclear. Trimming removed 3 bases from V and 2 bases from J, with 5 bases in between. The CDR3 has 13 amino acids.

This clonotype has a count of ten or more. This sequence joins TRBV7-9 and TRBJ1-5; no reliable D call. From germline, CDR1 is SEHNR and CDR2 FQNEAQ (reference sequence). CDR3 length: 14 residues. The V and J ends lost 1 base and 3 bases respectively, with 7 bases between them. CDR3 sequence reads: CASSLVGNNQPQHF. CDR3 nucleotide sequence: TGTGCCAGCAGCTTAGTTGGTAACAATCAGCCCCAGCATTTT.

This clonotype was picked up many times. The V and J genes are TRBV21-1 and TRBJ1-2; whether TRBD1, the table's D call, matches the DNA was not checked. TRBV21-1 is termed a pseudogene. CDR3 length equals 17 residues. The chain's CDR3 is CASSEPTGQKTNYGYTF. CDR3 bases: TGTGCCAGCAGCGAACCTACGGGACAAAAGACTAACTATGGCTACACCTTC.

J is TRBJ2-2 and V is TRBV6-5; 15 nucleotides match TRBD2. The CDR3 contains 19 residues. CDR1 and CDR2 from the germline V gene are MNHEY and SVGAGI. J was trimmed by 4 bases and V by 0 bases; bases with no gene match: 6. The CDR3 DNA is TGTGCCAGCAGTTACTCGATGGGACTAGCGGGGGGTTCCACCGGGGAGCTGTTTTTT. This sequence encodes CASSYSMGLAGGSTGELFF.

This clonotype was seen many times. The rearrangement links TRBV29-1 to TRBJ2-3; 9 bases fit TRBD2. The CDR3 covers 14 residues. Germline V CDR1 and CDR2: SQVTM, ANQGSEA. V was pared by 7 bases and J by 11 bases, with 16 bases of the junction left unmatched. The CDR3 loop is CSGDGVAGANGQYF. DNA of the CDR3: TGCAGCGGGGATGGAGTAGCGGGGGCCAACGGGCAGTATTTT.

This clonotype showed up many times. V gene TRBV5-1 combines with J gene TRBJ2-1; D gene uncertain. V was cut by 4 bases and J by 0 bases, with 8 bases left in between. The V gene's germline CDR1 is SGHRS and CDR2 YFSETQ. The CDR3 covers 14 residues. CDR3 sequence reads: CASSGQTSYNEQFF. CDR3 coding DNA: TGCGCCAGCAGCGGGCAGACCTCCTACAATGAGCAGTTCTTC.

This clonotype was observed at least ten times. The chain couples TRBV5-1 to TRBJ2-1; a possible D gene is TRBD1 (6 bases). This CDR3 contains 14 residues. The V gene's germline CDR1 is SGHRS and CDR2 YFSETQ. Trimming stripped 3 bases from V and 6 bases from J, with 13 bases between. The DNA of the CDR3 is TGCGCCAGCAGCTGGGGGCTGGCCCTCAATGAGCAGTTCTTC. Protein product: CASSWGLALNEQFF.

This clonotype has at least ten counts. The chain links TRBV5-1 to TRBJ2-2; D is ambiguous. Germline V gives CDR1 SGHRS, CDR2 YFSETQ. V was clipped by 2 bases and J by 1 base, with 6 bases between them. The CDR3 length is 14 residues. The chain's CDR3 is CASSFSGNTGELFF. CDR3 nucleotide sequence: TGCGCCAGCAGCTTTTCGGGGAACACCGGGGAGCTGTTTTTT.

This clonotype was observed at least ten times. The rearrangement uses TRBV28 and TRBJ1-1, with no clear D. The CDR3 length is 16 residues. CDR1 MDHEN and CDR2 SYDVKM come from the germline V gene. V lost 3 bases to trimming and J lost 3 bases, with 17 bases between them. Here the CDR3 DNA reads TGTGCCAGCAGTTTTTCCACGGCCCTAGGGTACACTGAAGCTTTCTTT. It codes for CASSFSTALGYTEAFF.

This clonotype came up many times. The chain is built from TRBV5-1 and TRBJ2-3; no clear D gene. V was pared by 0 bases and J by 4 bases, with 12 bases between. This CDR3 is 15 amino acids long. Germline V gene data show CDR1 as SGHRS and CDR2 as YFSETQ. The CDR3 region has the DNA TGCGCCAGCAGCTTGGTGTCAGGTGGGGCAGATACGCAGTATTTT. Amino acid sequence: CASSLVSGGADTQYF.

Many counts were recorded for this clonotype. The DNA for the CDR3 is TGCAGTGCTAGATGGGGGTTTAATAGCAATCAGCCCCAGCATTTT. It is translated as CSARWGFNSNQPQHF. The rearrangement uses TRBV20-1 and TRBJ1-5, with D perhaps TRBD1 (5 bases). The germline CDR1 and CDR2 sequences are DFQATT and SNEGSKA (reference sequence). The CDR3 has 15 residues. V was clipped by 2 bases and J by 0 bases, with 11 bases between them.

This clonotype has a count of ten or more. This rearrangement joins TRBV5-1 to TRBJ1-1, with 7 bases fitting TRBD1. The V and J ends lost 4 bases and 7 bases, in that order; junction bases with no gene match: 7. Germline lookup yields CDR1 SGHRS and CDR2 YFSETQ. The CDR3 is 13 amino acids. Here the CDR3 DNA reads TGCGCCAGCAGCCAAAGACAGGGTAATGAAGCTTTCTTT. Residues: CASSQRQGNEAFF.

This clonotype was seen many times. V gene TRBV7-9 combines with J gene TRBJ1-4; no firm D call. There are 15 residues in the CDR3. In germline, CDR1 is SEHNR, CDR2 FQNEAQ (reference sequence). V was clipped by 4 bases and J by 0 bases, with 9 bases between them. The CDR3 DNA reads TGTGCCAGCAGCTCCCCCCGCGCAACTAATGAAAAACTGTTTTTT. Amino acid sequence: CASSSPRATNEKLFF.

This clonotype was found many times. The chain uses TRBV12-3 or TRBV12-4 and TRBJ1-2, with 8 bases that match TRBD1. There are 14 residues in the CDR3. V shed 5 bases and J 7 bases; nucleotides not matched to a gene: 9. CDR3 sequence: CASSARQGASGYTF. The CDR3 DNA sequence: TGTGCCAGCAGTGCCCGGCAGGGGGCCAGTGGCTACACCTTC.

This clonotype was seen ten or more times. J is TRBJ2-2 and V is TRBV20-1; D remains unclear. The V gene lost 1 base and the J gene lost 1 base, with 7 bases spanning the gap. Germline V gene sequence: CDR1 DFQATT, CDR2 SNEGSKA (reference sequence). The CDR3 totals 14 residues. The CDR3 region has the DNA TGCAGTGCTAGAGGTCAGCTGAACACCGGGGAGCTGTTTTTT. Translating it yields CSARGQLNTGELFF.

In this sample, this clonotype turned up many times. This chain connects TRBV7-6 to TRBJ2-3, with 9 bases lining up with TRBD2. Trimming removed 4 bases from V and 4 bases from J; junction bases left unmatched: 12. This CDR3 spans 17 amino acids. Germline V gene data show CDR1 as SGHVS and CDR2 as FNYEAQ. The CDR3 loop reads CASSSWGGGARADTQYF. CDR3 nucleotide sequence: TGTGCCAGCAGCTCCTGGGGCGGGGGGGCCAGGGCAGATACGCAGTATTTT.